This passage covers 21 T cell receptor beta chains from one sample sequenced in a study of T cells in Graves' hyperthyroidism and ophthalmopathy. Amplification yielded TCR beta CDR3 regions, with RNA transcripts as the source. The TCR CDR3 first-round RT-PCR relied on the HTBI primer set. In TCRdb, the multiplex PCR reads were re-called with MiXCR into one record per CDR3 protein. The data contain about 480,000 distinct CDR3 sequences, around a quarter of them singletons. Sequencing input: blood. The receptors originated from a woman aged 30 to 39 with Graves' ophthalmopathy.

This clonotype has ten or more counts. The rearrangement joins TRBV20-1 to TRBJ1-1; D not resolved. V lost 3 bases to trimming and J lost 3 bases, with 14 bases between them. Germline values: CDR1 DFQATT, CDR2 SNEGSKA (reference sequence). This CDR3 region has 14 residues. CDR3 nucleotide sequence: TGCAGTGCTAGGTCCGCAGACCTTCACACTGAAGCTTTCTTT. Protein: CSARSADLHTEAFF.

The chain links TRBV27 to TRBJ2-5; D is possibly TRBD1 (5 bases). The V gene's germline CDR1 is MNHEY and CDR2 SMNVEV (reference sequence). The CDR3 has 14 residues. V was pared by 3 bases and J by 2 bases, with 10 bases between. The CDR3 loop is CASSFEAGQETQYF. The CDR3 bases are TGTGCCAGCAGTTTTGAGGCAGGGCAAGAGACCCAGTACTTC.

This clonotype turned up a few times. The chain has TRBV20-1 and TRBJ2-7; the D is unclear. V lost 5 bases to trimming and J lost 6 bases, with 11 bases between them. CDR1 and CDR2 (germline): DFQATT, SNEGSKA (reference sequence). The CDR3 runs to 11 residues. CDR3 coding DNA: TGCAGTGCTCCCAGGTTTGGCGAGCAGTACTTC. This sequence encodes CSAPRFGEQYF.

This clonotype was found many times. The rearrangement links TRBV7-9 to TRBJ2-7; possible D gene TRBD1, 6 bases. The V gene lost 5 bases and the J gene lost 6 bases, with 20 bases spanning the gap. CDR3 length equals 15 residues. Germline values: CDR1 SEHNR, CDR2 FQNEAQ (reference sequence). CDR3 in DNA: TGTGCCAGCAGCCAGGGGCCGCCAAGGGGATTCGAGCAGTACTTC. As protein: CASSQGPPRGFEQYF.

This clonotype was seen ten or more times. The chain uses TRBV5-1 and TRBJ2-7, with 8 bases fitting TRBD1. Germline CDR1 is SGHRS and CDR2 is YFSETQ. The trim removed 2 bases at V and 2 bases at J, leaving 6 bases unmatched. CDR3 length: 15 residues. Here the CDR3 reads CASSLGGTGAYEQYF. The CDR3 DNA follows: TGCGCCAGCAGCTTAGGCGGGACAGGAGCCTACGAGCAGTACTTC.

This clonotype was recorded many times. The CDR3 end shows no conserved phenylalanine or tryptophan, and so a read error is likely. The rearrangement joins TRBV2 to TRBJ1-1; D not resolved. V was trimmed by 7 bases and J by 1 base, leaving 10 bases between them. The CDR3 contains 13 residues. Looked up from germline, CDR1 is SNHLY and CDR2 is FYNNEI. CDR3 in amino acids: CASTSHWNTEAFL. The CDR3 DNA reads TGTGCCAGCACCAGTCATTGGAACACTGAAGCTTTCCTT.

This clonotype was observed many times. The chain is built from TRBV6-1 and TRBJ1-1, with D unresolved. V lost 7 bases and J 1 base, leaving 13 bases between the germline ends. The CDR3 loop spans 14 amino acids. Germline lookup yields CDR1 MNHNS and CDR2 SASEGT. The CDR3 protein is CASTQYEANTEAFF. CDR3 coding DNA: TGTGCCAGCACCCAGTATGAGGCGAACACTGAAGCTTTCTTT.

This clonotype was detected ten times or more. V is TRBV5-8 and J is TRBJ1-2; TRBD1 might be the D (6 bases). The germline V gene encodes CDR1 SGHTS and CDR2 YDEGEE. Trimming took 0 bases from V and 1 from J, leaving 10 bases between them. The CDR3 covers 15 residues. The CDR3: CASSLEGGFNYGYTF. The DNA of the CDR3 is TGTGCCAGCAGCTTGGAAGGGGGATTTAACTATGGCTACACCTTC.

This clonotype was seen ten or more times. The rearrangement joins TRBV20-1 to TRBJ1-2; 12 nucleotides match TRBD1. This CDR3 is built from 16 residues. Germline-derived CDR1 and CDR2 are DFQATT and SNEGSKA (reference sequence). V trimming: 5 bases; J trimming: 4 bases; junction bases outside the gene matches: 11. CDR3 in amino acids: CSAPTGTGGFLYGYTF. CDR3 bases: TGCAGTGCTCCAACCGGGACAGGGGGCTTTCTCTATGGCTACACCTTC.

Many counts were recorded for this clonotype. The CDR3 protein is CASSLQATNTEAFF. The CDR3 nucleotides are TGCGCCAGCAGCCTCCAGGCAACGAACACTGAAGCTTTCTTT. The chain recombines TRBV5-1 with TRBJ1-1; D not resolved. CDR3 size: 14 residues. V dropped 4 bases and J dropped 1 base, with 11 bases sitting between them. CDR1 is SGHRS and CDR2 is YFSETQ in the germline V gene.

This clonotype was found many times. The chain combines TRBV10-2 with TRBJ1-5; maybe TRBD1 (5 bases). There are 14 residues in the CDR3. V was trimmed by 4 bases and J by 3 bases, leaving 10 bases between them. CDR1 is WSHSY and CDR2 is SAAADI in the germline V gene. The DNA for the CDR3 is TGCGCCAGCAGTGTCAGGGATCACAATCAGCCCCAGCATTTT. This translates into CASSVRDHNQPQHF.

CDR3 loop: CSASGGYDEQYF. DNA of the CDR3: TGCAGTGCTAGTGGGGGTTATGACGAGCAGTACTTC. The rearrangement uses TRBV20-1 and TRBJ2-7; D possibly uses TRBD1 or TRBD2 (5 bases each). This CDR3 has 12 amino acids. V lost 3 bases, J lost 5 bases, and 11 bases lay in between. Germline CDR1 is DFQATT and CDR2 is SNEGSKA (reference sequence).

The sample holds many counts of this clonotype. V gene TRBV6-1 combines with J gene TRBJ2-5; 10 bases are a match to TRBD2. This CDR3 is 16 amino acids long. Germline assignment: CDR1 MNHNS and CDR2 SASEGT. V gave up 6 bases and J gave up 4 bases; unmatched junction bases: 11. CDR3: CASRGLAGAEGETQYF. CDR3 nucleotide sequence: TGTGCCAGCAGGGGGCTAGCGGGGGCAGAGGGAGAGACCCAGTACTTC.

This clonotype has at least ten counts. The CDR3 DNA sequence: TGTGCCAGCAGTCTACAGGGACGCGGCTATGGCTACACCTTC. Translation: CASSLQGRGYGYTF. V usage is TRBV12-3 or TRBV12-4 and J usage is TRBJ1-2; perhaps TRBD1 as D (6 bases). This CDR3 is 14 amino acids long. V lost 5 bases and J lost 4, with 14 bases in between.

The chain has TRBV10-2 and TRBJ2-7, with TRBD2 as a possible D gene (5 bases). The V and J ends lost 1 base and 3 bases respectively, with 19 bases between them. CDR3 size: 17 residues. Germline loops: CDR1 WSHSY, CDR2 SAAADI. For the CDR3, the DNA is TGCGCCAGCAGTGAGTTGGCCCGGGGTCTTATTTACTACGAGCAGTACTTC. Amino acids: CASSELARGLIYYEQYF.

Concerning this clonotype: This sequence may be a read error, since a much larger clone differs from it by one base. J is TRBJ2-5 and V is TRBV11-2; no clear D. The CDR3 totals 12 residues. Trimming removed 1 base at V and 5 bases at J, with 5 bases between. The germline gives CDR1 SGHAT, CDR2 FQNNGV. The CDR3, as DNA: TGTGCCAGCAGCTTAGTGTGGGAGACCCAGTACTTC. The encoded protein is CASSLVWETQYF.

The chain links TRBV20-1 to TRBJ1-1; 8 nucleotides match TRBD1. The V and J ends lost 3 bases and 1 base, in that order; junction bases with no gene match: 10. The CDR3 loop spans 16 amino acids. Germline V gene sequence: CDR1 DFQATT, CDR2 SNEGSKA (reference sequence). Here the CDR3 reads CSARFRAGTGNTEAFF. The CDR3, as DNA: TGCAGTGCTAGGTTTCGAGCCGGGACAGGGAACACTGAAGCTTTCTTT.

This clonotype was seen more than once but under ten times. This chain links TRBV7-3 with TRBJ2-2, with a possible D match to TRBD1 (6 bases). CDR1 and CDR2 from the germline V gene are SGHTA and FQGTGA. Trimming took off 5 bases at V and 6 bases at J, with 10 bases between the two ends. The CDR3 consists of 13 residues. The CDR3 DNA reads as TGTGCCAGCAGCCACAGGGTCCCCGGGGAGCTGTTTTTT. The encoded protein is CASSHRVPGELFF.

At least ten counts were recorded for this clonotype. The chain combines TRBV29-1 with TRBJ2-5; 7 nucleotides line up with TRBD2. The V gene's germline CDR1 is SQVTM and CDR2 ANQGSEA. Losses at the gene ends were 3 bases for V and 1 base for J; bases not matched to a gene: 5. CDR3 length: 14 residues. The CDR3, as DNA: TGCAGCGTTGATGGGTCTAGCGGCCAAGAGACCCAGTACTTC. As protein: CSVDGSSGQETQYF.

This clonotype was found a few times. The rearrangement joins TRBV11-2 to TRBJ1-1; D gene unclear. The length of the CDR3 is 15 residues. Trimming took 5 bases from V and 1 from J, leaving 14 bases between them. Looked up from germline, CDR1 is SGHAT and CDR2 is FQNNGV. CDR3 nucleotide sequence: TGTGCCAGCAGCGGTCCGGACCGAACGAACACTGAAGCTTTCTTT. Translated, it gives CASSGPDRTNTEAFF. The full variable domain, rest sourced from reference TRBV11-2 and TRBJ1-1, is EAGVAQSPRYKIIEKRQSVAFWCNPISGHATLYWYQQILGQGPKLLIQFQNNGVVDDSQLPKDRFSAERLKGVDSTLKIQPAKLEDSAVYLCASSGPDRTNTEAFFGQGTRLTVV.

This clonotype was detected many times. The chain has TRBV20-1 and TRBJ2-5; 16 bases line up with TRBD2. The trim removed 2 bases at V and 5 bases at J, leaving 8 bases unmatched. This CDR3 comprises 17 residues. Germline V gene lookup returns CDR1 DFQATT and CDR2 SNEGSKA (reference sequence). The CDR3 DNA is TGCAGTGCTAGATCGGGGACTAGCGGGGGGGCAGTTGAGACCCAGTACTTC. Amino acids: CSARSGTSGGAVETQYF.